This TCR beta chain was obtained from a study of T cell responses to AZD1222 COVID-19 vaccine. The repertoire was sequenced with immunoSEQ multiplex PCR; TCRdb's copy has only in-frame clones and lacks some. The profile shows some 150,000 clones, roughly nine tenths of them singletons. Germline-derived CDR1 and CDR2 are LGHNA and YNFKEQ. The CDR3 spans 18 residues. V lost 4 bases, J lost 4 bases, and 11 bases stayed unmatched. The sample was peripheral blood, taken on day 0 of MenACWY control vaccination. The origin of this receptor is an adult in good health. The rearrangement uses TRBV4-2 and TRBJ2-1, with TRBD2 matching 12 bases. CDR3 DNA: TGTGCCAGCAGCCTCATCGGGGCTAGCGGGAGGGGGTACAATGAGCAGTTCTTC. Protein: CASSLIGASGRGYNEQFF.